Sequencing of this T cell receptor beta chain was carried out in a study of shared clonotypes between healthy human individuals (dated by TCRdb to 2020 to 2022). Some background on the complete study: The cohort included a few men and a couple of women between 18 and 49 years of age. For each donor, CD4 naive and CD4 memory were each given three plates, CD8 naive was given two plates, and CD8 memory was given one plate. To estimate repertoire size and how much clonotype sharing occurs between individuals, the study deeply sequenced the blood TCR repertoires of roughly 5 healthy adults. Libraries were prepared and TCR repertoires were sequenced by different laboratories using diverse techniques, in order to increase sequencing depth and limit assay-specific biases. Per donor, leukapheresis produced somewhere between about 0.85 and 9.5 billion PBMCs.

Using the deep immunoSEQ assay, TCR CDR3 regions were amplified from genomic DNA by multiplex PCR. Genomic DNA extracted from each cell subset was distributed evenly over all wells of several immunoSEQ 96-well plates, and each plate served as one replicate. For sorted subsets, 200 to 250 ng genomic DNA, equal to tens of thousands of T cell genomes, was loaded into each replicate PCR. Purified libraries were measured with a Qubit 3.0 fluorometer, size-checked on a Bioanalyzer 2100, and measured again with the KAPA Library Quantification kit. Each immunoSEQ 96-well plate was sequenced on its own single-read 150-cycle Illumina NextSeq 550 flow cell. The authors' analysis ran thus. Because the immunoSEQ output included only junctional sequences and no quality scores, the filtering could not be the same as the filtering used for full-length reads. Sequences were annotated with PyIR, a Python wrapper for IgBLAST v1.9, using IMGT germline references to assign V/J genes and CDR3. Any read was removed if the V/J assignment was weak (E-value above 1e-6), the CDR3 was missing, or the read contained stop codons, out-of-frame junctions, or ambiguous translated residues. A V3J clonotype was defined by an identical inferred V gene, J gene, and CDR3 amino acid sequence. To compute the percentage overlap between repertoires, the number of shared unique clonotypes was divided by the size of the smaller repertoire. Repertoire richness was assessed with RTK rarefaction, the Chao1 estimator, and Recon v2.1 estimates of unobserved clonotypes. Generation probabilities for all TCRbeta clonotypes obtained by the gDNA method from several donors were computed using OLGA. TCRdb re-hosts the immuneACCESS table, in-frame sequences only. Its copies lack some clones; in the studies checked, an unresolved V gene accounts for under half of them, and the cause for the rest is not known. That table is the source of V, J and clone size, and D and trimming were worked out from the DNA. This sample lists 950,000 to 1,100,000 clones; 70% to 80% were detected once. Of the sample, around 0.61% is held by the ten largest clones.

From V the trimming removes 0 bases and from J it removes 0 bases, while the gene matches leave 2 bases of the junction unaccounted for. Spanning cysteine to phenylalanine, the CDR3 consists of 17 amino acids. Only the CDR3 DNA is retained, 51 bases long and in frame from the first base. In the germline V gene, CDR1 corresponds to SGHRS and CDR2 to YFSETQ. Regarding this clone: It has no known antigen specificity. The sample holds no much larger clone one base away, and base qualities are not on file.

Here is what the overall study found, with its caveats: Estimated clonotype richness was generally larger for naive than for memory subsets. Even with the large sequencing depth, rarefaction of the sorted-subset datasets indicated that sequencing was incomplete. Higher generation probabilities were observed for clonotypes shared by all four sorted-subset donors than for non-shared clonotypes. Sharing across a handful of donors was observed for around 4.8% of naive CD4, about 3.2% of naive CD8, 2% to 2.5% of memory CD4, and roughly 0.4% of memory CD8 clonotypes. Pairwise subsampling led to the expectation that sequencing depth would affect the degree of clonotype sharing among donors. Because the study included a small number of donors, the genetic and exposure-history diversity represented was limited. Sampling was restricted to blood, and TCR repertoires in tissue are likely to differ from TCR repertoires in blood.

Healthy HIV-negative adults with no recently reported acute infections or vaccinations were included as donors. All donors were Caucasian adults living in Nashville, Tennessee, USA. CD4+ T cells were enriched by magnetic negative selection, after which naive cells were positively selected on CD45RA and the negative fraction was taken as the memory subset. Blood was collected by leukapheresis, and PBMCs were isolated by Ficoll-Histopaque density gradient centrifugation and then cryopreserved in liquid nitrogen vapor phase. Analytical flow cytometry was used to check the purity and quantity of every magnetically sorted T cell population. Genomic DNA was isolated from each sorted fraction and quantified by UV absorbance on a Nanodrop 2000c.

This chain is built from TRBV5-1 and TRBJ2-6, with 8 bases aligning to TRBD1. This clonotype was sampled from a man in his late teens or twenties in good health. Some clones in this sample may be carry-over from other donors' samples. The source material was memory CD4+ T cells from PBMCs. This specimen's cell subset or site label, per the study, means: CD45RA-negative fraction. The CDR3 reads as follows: CASSLGTGSSGANVLTF. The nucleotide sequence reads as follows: TGCGCCAGCAGCTTGGGGACAGGGAGCTCTGGGGCCAACGTCCTGACTTTC.